A single sample is the source of the 26 T cell receptor beta chains below, sequenced in a study of T cell responses to AZD1222 COVID-19 vaccine. Clones were sequenced by immunoSEQ multiplex PCR, and TCRdb holds only the in-frame ones, with some missing. The top ten clones hold less than 2.5% of a sample with under 130,000 clones, 87% of them seen once. The sequenced sample was peripheral blood, obtained 28 days after the second AZD1222 dose. The source of these receptors is an adult who received the AZD1222 COVID-19 vaccine.

The chain has TRBV29-1 and TRBJ1-4; possibly TRBD1 for D (6 bases). From germline, CDR1 is SQVTM and CDR2 ANQGSEA. Trimming took off 7 bases at V and 3 bases at J, with 9 bases between the two ends. The CDR3 has 12 amino acids. The CDR3 bases are TGCAGCGGCGGACAGTCTAATGAAAAACTGTTTTTT. This gives the protein CSGGQSNEKLFF.

This rearrangement joins TRBV19 to TRBJ2-5, with a possible D match to TRBD1 (5 bases). This CDR3 is built from 12 residues. V lost 0 bases, J lost 8 bases, and 7 bases lay in between. The germline V gene encodes CDR1 LNHDA and CDR2 SQIVND (reference sequence). CDR3 residues: CASSIDDSTQYF. As DNA, the CDR3 is TGTGCCAGTAGTATAGATGACAGCACCCAGTACTTC.

This rearrangement joins TRBV6-6 to TRBJ1-1; D unresolved. CDR3 length: 12 residues. Germline V gives CDR1 MNHNY, CDR2 SVGAGI (reference sequence). Trimming cost V 3 bases and J 4 bases, with 6 bases left between them. The CDR3 region is CASSYLGTEAFF. CDR3 in DNA: TGTGCCAGCAGTTATCTAGGCACTGAAGCTTTCTTT.

This clone was seen only a few times. The chain joins TRBV5-5 to TRBJ2-7; the D is unclear. This CDR3 spans 15 amino acids. V gave up 0 bases and J gave up 0 bases, with 10 bases separating them. Germline CDR1 reads SGHKS; CDR2 reads YYEKEE (reference sequence). The CDR3 loop reads CASSLGPVNSYEQYF. CDR3 bases: TGTGCCAGCAGCTTGGGACCCGTAAACTCCTACGAGCAGTACTTC. Full variable domain (missing parts from reference TRBV5-5 and TRBJ2-7): DAGVTQSPTHLIKTRGQQVTLRCSPISGHKSVSWYQQVLGQGPQFIFQYYEKEERGRGNFPDRFSARQFPNYSSELNVNALLLGDSALYLCASSLGPVNSYEQYFGPGTRLTVT.

The V and J genes are TRBV28 and TRBJ2-3; 11 bases are a match to TRBD2. From germline, CDR1 is MDHEN and CDR2 SYDVKM. The CDR3 covers 16 residues. After removal of 6 bases from V and 3 bases from J, the junction contained 8 bases not matched to a gene. The CDR3 DNA sequence: TGTGCCAGCAGCCTACTAGCGGGAGTTGAAACAGATACGCAGTATTTT. Translated: CASSLLAGVETDTQYF.

V usage is TRBV5-3 and J usage is TRBJ2-7; unclear D gene. TRBV5-3 is sorted into the ORF group, with uncertain function. The CDR3 has 11 residues. V was trimmed by 3 bases and J by 4 bases, leaving 5 bases between them. CDR3 in DNA: TGTGCCAGAAGCTCAGATTACGAGCAGTACTTC. Translating gives CARSSDYEQYF.

This clone has just one count. V is TRBV21-1 and J is TRBJ1-3. TRBV21-1 is reported as a pseudogene. CDR3 length: 20 amino acids. The CDR3 sequence: CASSMLTPLMRGGFRNTIYF. In DNA, the CDR3 is TGTGCCAGCAGCATGTTGACACCCCTCATGAGGGGAGGGTTTCGAAACACCATATATTTT.

This clone was counted between two and nine times. This chain joins TRBV19 and TRBJ1-1; 9 nucleotides line up with TRBD1. Germline V CDR1 and CDR2: LNHDA, SQIVND (reference sequence). V lost 6 bases and J lost 7; bases outside the gene matches: 12. The length of the CDR3 is 15 residues. CDR3 bases: TGTGCCAGTAGAACGGACAGGGGTTTCTTAAATGAAGCTTTCTTT. Its protein product is CASRTDRGFLNEAFF.

CDR3 DNA sequence: TGTGCCAGTTGGGACACAATACAAGAGACCCAGTACTTC. Translated, it gives CASWDTIQETQYF. The chain uses TRBV19 and TRBJ2-5, with D maybe TRBD1 (6 bases). The CDR3 loop spans 13 amino acids. V lost 8 bases and J 2 bases, leaving 12 bases between the germline ends. Germline CDR1 is LNHDA and CDR2 is SQIVND (reference sequence).

The chain has TRBV18 and TRBJ2-3, with D perhaps assigned TRBD1 or TRBD2 (5 bases each). The CDR3 length is 15 residues. The germline gives CDR1 KGHSH, CDR2 LQKENI. Trimming stripped 5 bases from V and 3 bases from J, with 15 bases between. CDR3 region: CASSSTGGSTDTQYF. The CDR3 DNA is TGTGCCAGCTCATCCACAGGAGGATCAACAGATACGCAGTATTTT.

V and J are TRBV19 and TRBJ2-1; TRBD1 matches at 9 bases. The J segment lost 4 bases and the V segment lost 3 bases, leaving 4 bases of the junction unmatched. Germline CDR1 reads LNHDA; CDR2 reads SQIVND (reference sequence). This CDR3 has 15 residues. The CDR3 coding sequence is TGTGCCAGTAGTATTGGGACAGGGAATTACAATGAGCAGTTCTTC. It is translated as CASSIGTGNYNEQFF.

This clone appeared a single time. The chain couples TRBV9 to TRBJ2-5; a weak D match, TRBD2 (5 bases). This CDR3 is built from 14 residues. V lost 0 bases, J lost 4 bases, and 10 bases lay in between. Germline V lookup: CDR1 SGDLS, CDR2 YYNGEE. This chain's CDR3 is CASSVAASRETQYF. The CDR3 DNA follows: TGTGCCAGCAGCGTAGCGGCTAGCAGAGAGACCCAGTACTTC.

This clone has more than one count but fewer than ten. The chain carries TRBV19 and TRBJ1-1; no clear D gene. CDR3 length: 12 residues. V was clipped by 1 base and J by 3 bases, with 3 bases between them. Germline CDR1 reads LNHDA; CDR2 reads SQIVND (reference sequence). DNA for the CDR3: TGTGCCAGTAGTATAGGATACACTGAAGCTTTCTTT. Its protein is CASSIGYTEAFF.

The chain employs TRBV2 and TRBJ2-7; TRBD2 matches at 10 bases. Trimming at V came to 6 bases and at J to 6 bases, leaving 11 bases not matched to a gene. Per the germline V gene, CDR1 is SNHLY and CDR2 is FYNNEI. CDR3 length equals 15 residues. CDR3 in DNA: TGTGCCAGCAGCCTGGATTCTAGCGGGAGCGGCGAGCAGTACTTC. Protein sequence: CASSLDSSGSGEQYF.

The V gene is TRBV3-1 (or the pseudogene TRBV3-2), the J gene TRBJ2-7, with a possible D match to TRBD2 (6 bases). Trimming pared 4 bases from V and 4 bases from J, leaving 14 bases between. Germline assignment: CDR1 LGHDT and CDR2 YNNKEL (reference sequence). The CDR3 contains 14 residues. The CDR3 protein is CASSRFGGYYEQYF. Here the CDR3 DNA reads TGTGCCAGCAGCCGTTTTGGGGGGTATTACGAGCAGTACTTC.

For the CDR3, the DNA is TGTGCCTGGAGAGACTATAGCGGGAGAGAGACCCAGTACTTC. This gives the protein CAWRDYSGRETQYF. The rearrangement links TRBV30 to TRBJ2-5; 9 bases line up with TRBD2. The CDR3 consists of 14 residues. In germline, CDR1 is GTSNPN, CDR2 SVGIG (reference sequence). V lost 3 bases, J lost 4 bases, and 6 bases stayed unmatched.

The sample holds one count of this clone. This chain connects TRBV28 to TRBJ2-6; D gene unclear. Germline V CDR1 and CDR2: MDHEN, SYDVKM. Between the trimmed V and J ends, which lost 5 bases and 0 bases, there was a span of 11 bases. The CDR3 length is 16 residues. The CDR3 DNA follows: TGTGCCAGCAGTATCCAATCAGTCTCTGGGGCCAACGTCCTGACTTTC. This gives the protein CASSIQSVSGANVLTF.

V usage is TRBV11-2 and J usage is TRBJ2-7; D unresolved. Per germline, CDR1 SGHAT and CDR2 FQNNGV. Trimming cost V 1 base and J 2 bases, with 9 bases left between them. The CDR3 sequence is 14 residues long. CDR3 bases: TGTGCCAGCAGCTTAGGGCAGTTAGCCTACGAGCAGTACTTC. Protein: CASSLGQLAYEQYF.

The chain recombines TRBV28 with TRBJ2-1, with TRBD1 matching over 8 bases. V was pared by 7 bases and J by 6 bases, with 11 bases of the junction left unmatched. The CDR3 is made up of 15 amino acids. Germline CDR1 and CDR2: MDHEN and SYDVKM. The CDR3 region is CASTSRGPRGNEQFF. For the CDR3, the DNA is TGTGCCAGCACCTCCAGGGGGCCTCGCGGCAATGAGCAGTTCTTC.

J is TRBJ2-1 and V is TRBV11-2, with a possible D match to TRBD1 (6 bases). Trimming took off 0 bases at V and 0 bases at J, with 6 bases between the two ends. Germline V gene sequence: CDR1 SGHAT, CDR2 FQNNGV. This CDR3 region has 15 residues. The DNA for the CDR3 is TGTGCCAGCAGCTTAGACAGGGGCTCCTACAATGAGCAGTTCTTC. Translated, it gives CASSLDRGSYNEQFF. The full variable domain, in which reference TRBV11-2 and TRBJ2-1 provide the parts outside the CDR3, is EAGVAQSPRYKIIEKRQSVAFWCNPISGHATLYWYQQILGQGPKLLIQFQNNGVVDDSQLPKDRFSAERLKGVDSTLKIQPAKLEDSAVYLCASSLDRGSYNEQFFGPGTRLTVL.

This clone was seen only a few times. The CDR3 nucleotides read TGTGCCAGCAGTTACTATGGTCCCGATAGCAATCAGCCCCAGCATTTT. It yields the protein CASSYYGPDSNQPQHF. This chain uses TRBV6-2 or TRBV6-3 with TRBJ1-5, with no clear D. The germline V gene encodes CDR1 MNHEY and CDR2 SVGEGT. The V end was cut by 1 base, the J end by 0 bases, with 10 bases between. This CDR3 comprises 16 residues.

The chain links TRBV7-2 to TRBJ1-5, with 7 positions matching TRBD1. Germline assignment: CDR1 SGHTA and CDR2 FQGNSA. The CDR3 has 15 residues. The trim removed 5 bases at V and 6 bases at J, leaving 10 bases unmatched. CDR3 in amino acids: CASSPSTGDTQPQHF. CDR3 bases: TGTGCCAGCAGCCCCTCCACAGGGGACACTCAGCCCCAGCATTTT.

This chain uses TRBV3-1 (or the pseudogene TRBV3-2) with TRBJ2-2, with TRBD2 as a possible D gene (5 bases). The germline V gene has CDR1 LGHDT and CDR2 YNNKEL (reference sequence). With 4 bases removed from V and 4 bases from J, the gap between germline ends came to 10 bases. The CDR3 covers 14 residues. Written as DNA, the CDR3 is TGTGCCAGCAGCCCGCGGGCAGGCACCGGGGAGCTGTTTTTT. Translating gives CASSPRAGTGELFF.

J is TRBJ2-3 and V is TRBV10-3; the D gene is possibly TRBD2 (6 bases). The CDR3 totals 15 residues. Germline V gene sequence: CDR1 ENHRY, CDR2 SYGVKD. Trimming shortened V by 6 bases and J by 6 bases, and 19 bases separated the two germline ends. In DNA form, the CDR3 reads TGTGCCATCAGCCTTGGGTCTAGCGTGAGTGATACGCAGTATTTT. The encoded protein is CAISLGSSVSDTQYF.

V is TRBV27 and J is TRBJ2-7; TRBD1 is a possible D gene (9 bases). CDR3 length equals 22 residues. Germline CDR1 reads MNHEY; CDR2 reads SMNVEV (reference sequence). Trimming left V 5 bases short and J 1 base short, with 36 bases between. CDR3 protein: CASSIRQGVPLLAGGFSYEQYF. Here the CDR3 DNA reads TGTGCCAGCAGTATAAGACAGGGGGTGCCCCTGTTGGCGGGAGGATTTTCCTACGAGCAGTACTTC.

This chain connects TRBV9 to TRBJ2-3; the D is unclear. Trimming shortened V by 0 bases and J by 6 bases, and 8 bases separated the two germline ends. The V gene's germline CDR1 is SGDLS and CDR2 YYNGEE. CDR3 size: 13 residues. CDR3 sequence (DNA): TGTGCCAGCAGCGTAGATTCCCTGGATACGCAGTATTTT. Protein sequence: CASSVDSLDTQYF.